The 21 T cell receptor beta chains below were found in one sample sequenced in a study of shared clonotypes between healthy human individuals. Sequencing used immunoSEQ multiplex PCR; TCRdb keeps in-frame clones, though not all of them. The sample lists roughly 2.1 million clones, 85% to 95% occurring once. Naive CD8 cells lacked CD45RO and underwent positive selection for CCR7, leaving out terminally differentiated effector memory CD45RA+ cells. The sequenced sample was naive CD8+ T cells from PBMCs. These receptors all come from a man younger than 35 in good health. Some clones in this sample may be carry-over from other donors' samples.

The rearrangement uses TRBV7-2 and TRBJ1-1; D gene unclear. Trimming removed 5 bases at V and 1 base at J, with 8 bases between. The CDR3 sequence is 13 residues long. Germline-derived CDR1 and CDR2 are SGHTA and FQGNSA. Written as DNA, the CDR3 is TGTGCCAGCAGCACCTGGGAGAACACTGAAGCTTTCTTT. This translates into CASSTWENTEAFF.

The rearrangement links TRBV5-8 to TRBJ2-3; D is uncertain. Trimming stripped 0 bases from V and 3 bases from J, with 8 bases between. In germline, CDR1 is SGHTS, CDR2 YDEGEE. The CDR3 length is 14 residues. The CDR3 nucleotides are TGTGCCAGCAGCTTGGTAGTTTCGACAGATACGCAGTATTTT. Residues: CASSLVVSTDTQYF.

This chain's CDR3 is CASSVSGGRVYNEQFF. CDR3 nucleotide sequence: TGTGCCAGCAGCGTCTCCGGGGGGCGAGTCTACAATGAGCAGTTCTTC. The chain recombines TRBV9 with TRBJ2-1; maybe TRBD2 (7 bases). V lost 2 bases to trimming and J lost 3 bases, with 15 bases between them. Germline CDR1 is SGDLS and CDR2 is YYNGEE. The CDR3 covers 16 residues.

The rearrangement uses TRBV7-8 and TRBJ2-1; a weak D match, TRBD2 (7 bases). This CDR3 region has 14 residues. Germline loops: CDR1 SGHVS, CDR2 FQNEAQ. The V end was cut by 1 base, the J end by 8 bases, with 12 bases between. CDR3 protein: CASSLDPGGHEQFF. CDR3 bases: TGTGCCAGCAGCTTAGACCCCGGGGGGCATGAGCAGTTCTTC.

The rearrangement links TRBV7-9 to TRBJ2-7; D is undetermined. Germline CDR1 SEHNR, CDR2 FQNEAQ (reference sequence). The CDR3 is 13 residues long. V was pared by 1 base and J by 5 bases, with 9 bases between. CDR3: CASSLVNNNEQYF. The CDR3 DNA is TGTGCCAGCAGCTTAGTAAACAATAACGAGCAGTACTTC.

The chain joins TRBV5-4 to TRBJ1-1; 9 positions match TRBD1. From germline, CDR1 is SGHNT and CDR2 YYREEE (reference sequence). This CDR3 is 13 amino acids long. Trimming at V came to 4 bases and at J to 6 bases, leaving 4 bases not matched to a gene. CDR3 sequence reads: CASSRDRAPEAFF. CDR3 nucleotide sequence: TGTGCCAGCAGCAGGGACAGGGCCCCTGAAGCTTTCTTT.

The chain links TRBV12-1 to TRBJ2-5; TRBD2 is taken as the D call from the table, unchecked against the DNA. TRBV12-1 is listed as a pseudogene. The CDR3 spans 16 residues. The CDR3 region is CASSLQRGAPRETQYF. The CDR3 DNA sequence: TGTGCCAGCAGCCTTCAGCGGGGCGCCCCTAGGGAGACCCAGTACTTC.

The chain couples TRBV18 to TRBJ2-7; 7 positions agree with TRBD2. The junction had 11 bases not matched to a gene; V was cut back by 3 bases and J by 3 bases. Germline CDR1 is KGHSH and CDR2 is LQKENI. This CDR3 spans 16 amino acids. The CDR3 sequence is CASSPSGGRDYYEQYF. For the CDR3, the DNA is TGTGCCAGCTCACCCTCAGGTGGGCGGGACTACTACGAGCAGTACTTC. The full variable domain, rest sourced from reference TRBV18 and TRBJ2-7, is NAGVMQNPRHLVRRRGQEARLRCSPMKGHSHVYWYRQLPEEGLKFMVYLQKENIIDESGMPKERFSAEFPKEGPSILRIQQVVRGDSAAYFCASSPSGGRDYYEQYFGPGTRLTVT.

This chain links TRBV4-3 with TRBJ1-1; no clear D. With 1 base removed from V and 7 bases from J, the gap between germline ends came to 13 bases. The CDR3 covers 14 residues. Germline V gene data show CDR1 as LGHNA and CDR2 as YSLEER. CDR3 sequence (DNA): TGCGCCAGCAGCCAAGTTTCCGGTGCTCATGAAGCTTTCTTT. Protein product: CASSQVSGAHEAFF.

This chain links TRBV7-3 with TRBJ2-7, with D tentatively TRBD1 or TRBD2 (5 bases each). Germline V lookup: CDR1 SGHTA, CDR2 FQGTGA. CDR3 size: 11 residues. V dropped 8 bases and J dropped 10 bases, with 15 bases sitting between them. This CDR3 reads CASHRGTSQYF. CDR3 DNA sequence: TGTGCCAGCCATAGGGGTACTAGTCAGTACTTC.

This clone is a singleton in its sample. This chain uses TRBV19 with TRBJ2-7; TRBD1 or TRBD2 may be the D gene (5 bases each). The ends were cut back, 6 bases at V and 3 bases at J, with 12 bases in the middle. The germline gives CDR1 LNHDA, CDR2 SQIVND (reference sequence). This CDR3 has 13 amino acids. CDR3 amino acids: CASRATGGYEQYF. The CDR3 DNA reads TGTGCCAGTAGAGCTACAGGAGGCTACGAGCAGTACTTC.

The chain is built from TRBV10-2 and TRBJ2-7; D gene uncertain. From germline, CDR1 is WSHSY and CDR2 SAAADI. With 8 bases removed from V and 0 bases from J, the gap between germline ends came to 5 bases. The CDR3 extends over 11 amino acids. The CDR3 DNA follows: TGCGCCAGCGGGGACTCCTACGAGCAGTACTTC. Amino acids: CASGDSYEQYF.

The chain is built from TRBV28 and TRBJ1-6; 9 nucleotides match TRBD1. The CDR3 runs to 13 residues. V gave up 6 bases and J gave up 9 bases; unmatched junction bases: 3. Germline CDR1 MDHEN, CDR2 SYDVKM. This CDR3 reads CASSGQGSSPLHF. CDR3 coding DNA: TGTGCCAGCAGCGGACAGGGGAGTTCACCCCTCCACTTT.

This clone has a single count. The chain employs TRBV7-9 and TRBJ1-1; D may be TRBD1 (6 bases). The CDR3 consists of 14 residues. Germline CDR1 SEHNR, CDR2 FQNEAQ (reference sequence). V lost 5 bases and J lost 4, with 14 bases in between. The CDR3 loop reads CASSQRQGGTEAFF. DNA for the CDR3: TGTGCCAGCAGCCAGCGCCAAGGGGGCACTGAAGCTTTCTTT.

CDR3 sequence (DNA): TGTGCCAGCAGATGGGGGGCCAACGTCCTGACTTTC. It is translated as CASRWGANVLTF. This chain uses TRBV5-6 with TRBJ2-6, with D uncertain. Germline CDR1 and CDR2: SGHDT and YYEEEE. Trimming cost V 5 bases and J 4 bases, with 4 bases left between them. CDR3 length equals 12 residues.

The chain employs TRBV14 and TRBJ2-7; D gene uncertain. V lost 2 bases, J lost 3 bases, and 5 bases lay in between. Germline values: CDR1 SGHDN, CDR2 FVKESK. The CDR3 extends over 12 amino acids. CDR3 sequence reads: CASSQSVYEQYF. In nucleotides, the CDR3 is TGTGCCAGCAGCCAATCGGTCTACGAGCAGTACTTC.

The chain employs TRBV7-8 and TRBJ2-7; TRBD1 is a possible D gene (6 bases). This CDR3 contains 14 residues. V dropped 6 bases and J dropped 0 bases, with 12 bases sitting between them. In germline, CDR1 is SGHVS, CDR2 FQNEAQ. CDR3 amino acids: CASSLRDNSYEQYF. Here the CDR3 DNA reads TGTGCCAGCAGTCTCCGGGACAACTCCTACGAGCAGTACTTC.

Turning to this clone: Other DNA sequences from this sample encode an identical CDR3 as well. J is TRBJ2-7 and V is TRBV29-1; D not resolved. CDR3 length: 12 residues. The V end was cut by 3 bases, the J end by 2 bases, with 8 bases between. Germline V CDR1 and CDR2: SQVTM, ANQGSEA. DNA for the CDR3: TGCAGCGTTGAGGACCGGGCCTACGAGCAGTACTTC. Translation gives CSVEDRAYEQYF.

The CDR3: CASSQRTPGGIEAFF. CDR3 nucleotide sequence: TGTGCCAGCAGCCAAAGGACCCCGGGGGGGATAGAAGCTTTCTTT. V is TRBV6-5 and J is TRBJ1-1, with a possible D match to TRBD1 (5 bases). The CDR3 sequence is 15 residues long. Trimming took 6 bases from V and 8 from J, leaving 22 bases between them. Germline V lookup: CDR1 MNHEY, CDR2 SVGAGI.

The chain links TRBV7-7 to TRBJ2-1; D is unresolved. The CDR3 is made up of 13 amino acids. The germline gives CDR1 SSHAT, CDR2 FNYEAQ (reference sequence). V dropped 5 bases and J dropped 5 bases, with 10 bases sitting between them. CDR3 sequence: CASSPLRNNEQFF. The CDR3, as DNA: TGTGCCAGCAGCCCACTCCGCAACAATGAGCAGTTCTTC.

As regards this clone: Other DNA sequences in the sample encode the same CDR3. The DNA for the CDR3 is TGTGCCAGCAGCGTAGGAGGTTTAGATACGCAGTATTTT. Translating it yields CASSVGGLDTQYF. The genes are TRBV9 and TRBJ2-3; D is uncertain. CDR3 length equals 13 residues. CDR1 and CDR2 from the germline V gene are SGDLS and YYNGEE. Trimming stripped 0 bases from V and 5 bases from J, with 7 bases between.